This entry describes one T cell receptor beta chain. This CDR3 comprises 15 residues. CDR1 is MNHNS, CDR2 SASEGT, per germline. J lost 8 bases, V lost 3 bases, and 9 bases had no gene match. These data come from a study of cytomegalovirus exposure and HLA in healthy donors. This PCR relied on a set of 60 Vbeta primers and 13 Jbeta primers. Only in-frame clones appear in the TCRdb table, and some are missing; sequencing was by immunoSEQ multiplex PCR. The sample includes approximately 92,000 clones, around 74% of them seen just once. This clonotype was sampled from a man aged 45-60 years in good health and CMV-seropositive. The chain uses TRBV6-1 and TRBJ2-2; 7 nucleotides line up with TRBD1. Sequenced: PBMCs. CDR3 nucleotide sequence: TGTGCCAGCAGTGATTTGAACAGGGGTTCTGGGGAGCTGTTTTTT. Amino acids: CASSDLNRGSGELFF.